The clone carrying this T cell receptor (beta chain) was detected only a few times. Trimming took 6 bases from V and 2 from J, leaving 10 bases between them. CDR3 length: 13 residues. Germline CDR1 is MNHEY and CDR2 is SVGAGI. This record comes from a study of T-cell reconstitution after alpha-beta-depleted transplantation in children. Using unique molecular identifiers, the investigators prepared the TCRbeta library. TCRdb ran MiXCR on the PCR reads and lists one entry per CDR3 protein. The table records roughly 89,000 distinct CDR3 sequences, 12% of them present only once. Here the sequenced sample was PBMCs from the stem cell graft donor, taken from the stem cell graft. The sequence was obtained from a human donor who donated a stem cell graft to a child with inherited bone marrow failure. This chain joins TRBV6-5 and TRBJ1-2; D is unclear. For the CDR3, the DNA is TGTGCCAGCAGCCCTGATCCGAACTATGGCTACACCTTC. Protein sequence: CASSPDPNYGYTF.